The sequence of this T cell receptor beta chain was determined in a study of cytomegalovirus exposure and HLA in healthy donors. Study background: Later, an analysis reported that the 120 or so validation repertoires had used the same platform as the roughly 680 first-cohort repertoires.

The CDR3 consists of 13 residues. From germline, CDR1 is ENHRY and CDR2 SYGVKD. Using immunoSEQ multiplex PCR, the repertoire was profiled, and TCRdb retains in-frame clones only, with some absent. The sample has over 130,000 clones, roughly 86% seen once; the top ten hold 8.7%. Broader study findings: The authors enumerated over 150 TCR beta chains as linked to cytomegalovirus. Published work reported that the classifier diagnosed cytomegalovirus status with high specificity and sensitivity.

About this clone: The target antigen is unknown.

The clonotype comes from a man aged 18-30 years in good health and CMV-seropositive. Sequencing was done on a sample of PBMCs. The chain combines TRBV10-3 with TRBJ2-7; D is possibly TRBD2 (7 bases). Written as DNA, the CDR3 is TGTGCAAAAGAGGGGGAAGGGAGGGACGAGCAGTACTTC. Translating gives CAKEGEGRDEQYF.